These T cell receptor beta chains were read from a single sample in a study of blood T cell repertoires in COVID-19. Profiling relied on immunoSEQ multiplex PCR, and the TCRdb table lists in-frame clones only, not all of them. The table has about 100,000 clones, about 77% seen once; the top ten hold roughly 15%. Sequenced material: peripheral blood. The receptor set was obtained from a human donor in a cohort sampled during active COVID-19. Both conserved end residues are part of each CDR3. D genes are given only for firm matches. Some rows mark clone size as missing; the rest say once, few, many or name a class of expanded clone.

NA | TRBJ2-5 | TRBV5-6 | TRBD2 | CASSLGLAGGLRETQYF | TGTGCCAGCAGCTTGGGATTAGCGGGGGGCCTCAGAGAGACCCAGTACTTC
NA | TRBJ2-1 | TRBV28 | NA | CASSEGPIINEQFF | TGTGCCAGCAGTGAGGGTCCGATTATAAATGAGCAGTTCTTC
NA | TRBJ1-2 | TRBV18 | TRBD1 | CASSPQVGQGYGYTF | TGTGCCAGCTCACCACAAGTAGGACAGGGTTATGGCTACACCTTC
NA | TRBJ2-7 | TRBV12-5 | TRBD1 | CASGLVPTQGPPSYEQYF | TGTGCTAGTGGTTTGGTACCGACACAGGGGCCCCCCTCCTACGAGCAGTACTTC
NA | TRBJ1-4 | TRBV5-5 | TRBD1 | CASSETGVNEKLFF | TGTGCCAGCAGCGAGACAGGGGTTAATGAAAAACTGTTTTTT
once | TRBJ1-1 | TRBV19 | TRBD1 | CASSVTGRTEAFF | TGTGCCAGTAGTGTGACAGGGAGGACTGAAGCTTTCTTT
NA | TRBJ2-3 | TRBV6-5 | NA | CASSSRGRGRDTQYF | TGTGCCAGCAGTTCCAGGGGACGGGGTAGAGATACGCAGTATTTT
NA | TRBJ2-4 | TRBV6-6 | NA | CASGQGLAKNIQYF | TGTGCCAGCGGCCAGGGTTTAGCCAAAAACATTCAGTACTTC
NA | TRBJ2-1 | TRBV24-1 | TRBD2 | CATSDWTSGSSDEQFF | TGTGCCACCAGTGATTGGACTAGCGGGAGTTCCGATGAGCAGTTCTTC
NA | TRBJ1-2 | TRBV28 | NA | CASSLRERLYGYTF | TGTGCCAGCAGTTTACGGGAGCGCCTCTATGGCTACACCTTC
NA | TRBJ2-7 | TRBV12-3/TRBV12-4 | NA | CASNRGSSYEQYF | TGTGCCAGCAACCGGGGGAGCTCCTACGAGCAGTACTTC
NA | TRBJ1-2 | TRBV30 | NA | CAWQGNYGYTF | TGTGCCTGGCAGGGGAACTATGGCTACACCTTC
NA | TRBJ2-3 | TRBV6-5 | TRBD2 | CASSHGGGADTQYF | TGTGCCAGCAGTCACGGGGGGGGCGCAGATACGCAGTATTTT
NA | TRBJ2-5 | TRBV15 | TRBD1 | CATSKSGTGPSETQYF | TGTGCCACCAGTAAATCCGGGACAGGGCCCTCGGAGACCCAGTACTTC
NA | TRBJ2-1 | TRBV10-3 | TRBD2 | CAIREAGGIFTEQFF | TGTGCCATCAGAGAAGCGGGAGGGATATTCACGGAGCAGTTCTTC
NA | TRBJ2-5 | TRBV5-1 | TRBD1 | CASSEGTGVVGETQYF | TGCGCCAGCAGCGAAGGGACAGGCGTTGTGGGGGAGACCCAGTACTTC